This entry features one T cell receptor (beta chain) sequence. Its cognate antigen has yet to be identified. The input lacks base qualities; no much larger clone sits a single base away. This record belongs to a study of blood T cell repertoires in COVID-19 (dated by TCRdb to 2020 to 2022). For the wider study: Samples covering the acute and convalescent phases of COVID-19 were provided by collaborators in the United States, Italy and Spain. The material from the prospective study consisted of cDNA or gDNA derived from T cells, B-cell-depleted T cells, or PBMCs. Subjects who had been exposed to COVID-19, were actively infected with it, or had recovered from it provided the deeply sampled blood TCRbeta repertoires that made up the dataset. The repertoires were released in a freely available public database meant as a resource for research on the immune response to SARS-CoV-2. Samples were obtained from the ongoing ImmuneRACE study (first 160 participants) and from 1,254 subjects provided by 6 global collaborators. Nearly every sample came with metadata listing a de-identified subject ID, COVID-19 status, age in years and sex. Where available, HLA class I and class II types were obtained from metadata supplied by the sample provider rather than from assay-based typing. Summary of the overall study and its limitations: The quantity of clinical and demographic metadata differed by source and by participant and was supplied without curation.

The collaborating institutions used their own protocols to collect whole blood in K2EDTA tubes. For TCRbeta analysis, collaborators shipped samples in one of three forms: frozen whole blood, isolated PBMCs, or DNA extracted from either of those sample types. The CDR1 and CDR2 encoded by the germline V gene are SNHLY and FYNNEI. At the junction V is shortened by 8 bases and J by 7 bases, with 15 bases in between. Measured from the cysteine to the phenylalanine, the CDR3 is 12 residues long. The entry retains the CDR3 DNA only, 36 bases that are in frame from base 1. The immunoSEQ Assay, a bias-controlled multiplex PCR, was used to amplify TCRbeta CDR3 regions from genomic DNA. Regarding the original processing steps: Within the assay, amplification of reference gene primers was used to estimate how many nucleated cells each sample contained. Sequence reads were collapsed and filtered to measure the absolute abundance of every unique TCRbeta CDR3 rearrangement. For each sample, productive Simpson clonality was calculated as the square root of Simpson's diversity index across productive rearrangements. TCRdb holds this immuneACCESS table with in-frame rearrangements only. Some clones are missing; in checked studies, unresolved V genes explain under half, and the rest has no known cause. V, J and clone size are taken as reported in that table, and D and trimming were inferred from the DNA itself. This sample is represented by roughly 220,000 clones; about 80% of them were singletons. The biggest ten clones account for about 2.1% of the sample.

Sequenced material: peripheral blood. The TCR comes from a woman aged 55-70 years with acute or convalescent COVID-19. Recombination joined TRBV2 with TRBJ2-7; the D gene cannot be named for sure. In nucleotide form, the sequence is TGTGCCAGCCTTGGAGTAAGTGGGGAGCAGTACTTC. Translated, it gives CASLGVSGEQYF.